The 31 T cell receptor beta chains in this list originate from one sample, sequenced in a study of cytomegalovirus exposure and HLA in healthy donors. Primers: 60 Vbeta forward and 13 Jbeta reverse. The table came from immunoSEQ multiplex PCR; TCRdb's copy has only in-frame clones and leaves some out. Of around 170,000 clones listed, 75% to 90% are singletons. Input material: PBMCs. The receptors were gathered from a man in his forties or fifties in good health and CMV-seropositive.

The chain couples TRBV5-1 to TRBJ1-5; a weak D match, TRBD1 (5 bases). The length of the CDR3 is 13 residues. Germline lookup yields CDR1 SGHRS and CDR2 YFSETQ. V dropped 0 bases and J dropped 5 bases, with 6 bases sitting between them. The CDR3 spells CASSLETDQPQHF. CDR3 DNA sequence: TGCGCCAGCAGCTTGGAGACAGATCAGCCCCAGCATTTT.

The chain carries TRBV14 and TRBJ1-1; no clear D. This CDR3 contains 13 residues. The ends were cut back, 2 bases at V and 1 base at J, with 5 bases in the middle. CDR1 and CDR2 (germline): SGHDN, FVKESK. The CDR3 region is CASSQMRNTEAFF. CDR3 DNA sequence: TGTGCCAGCAGCCAAATGAGGAACACTGAAGCTTTCTTT.

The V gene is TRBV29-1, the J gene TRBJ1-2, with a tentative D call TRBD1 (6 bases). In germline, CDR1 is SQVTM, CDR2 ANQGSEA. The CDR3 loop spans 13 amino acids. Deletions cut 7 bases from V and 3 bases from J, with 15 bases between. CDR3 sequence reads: CSAGTGSDYGYTF. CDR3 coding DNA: TGCAGCGCAGGAACAGGGTCCGACTATGGCTACACCTTC.

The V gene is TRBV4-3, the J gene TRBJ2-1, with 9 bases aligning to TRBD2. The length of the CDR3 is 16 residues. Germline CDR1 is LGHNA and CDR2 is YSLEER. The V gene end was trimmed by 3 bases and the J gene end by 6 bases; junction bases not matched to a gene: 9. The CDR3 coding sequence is TGCGCCAGCAGCCAGGACCGCGGGGGGGCTTTCAATGAGCAGTTCTTC. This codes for CASSQDRGGAFNEQFF.

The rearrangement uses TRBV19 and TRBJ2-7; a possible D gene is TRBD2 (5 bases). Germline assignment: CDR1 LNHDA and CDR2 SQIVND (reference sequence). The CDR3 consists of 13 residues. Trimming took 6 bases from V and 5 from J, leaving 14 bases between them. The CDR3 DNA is TGTGCCAGTAGCGCTAGCACAAACCACGAGCAGTACTTC. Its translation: CASSASTNHEQYF.

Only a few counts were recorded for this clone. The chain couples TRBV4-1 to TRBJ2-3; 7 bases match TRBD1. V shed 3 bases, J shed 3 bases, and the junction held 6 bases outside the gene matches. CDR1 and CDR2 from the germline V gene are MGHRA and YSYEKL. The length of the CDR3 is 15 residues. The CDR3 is CASSHPQGVTDTQYF. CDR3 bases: TGCGCCAGCAGCCACCCCCAGGGGGTGACAGATACGCAGTATTTT.

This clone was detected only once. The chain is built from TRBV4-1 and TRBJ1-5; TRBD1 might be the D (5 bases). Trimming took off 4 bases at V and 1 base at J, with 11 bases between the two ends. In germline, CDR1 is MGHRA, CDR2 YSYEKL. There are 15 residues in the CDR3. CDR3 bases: TGCGCCAGCAGCCCAGACAGTTCAAGCAATCAGCCCCAGCATTTT. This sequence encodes CASSPDSSSNQPQHF.

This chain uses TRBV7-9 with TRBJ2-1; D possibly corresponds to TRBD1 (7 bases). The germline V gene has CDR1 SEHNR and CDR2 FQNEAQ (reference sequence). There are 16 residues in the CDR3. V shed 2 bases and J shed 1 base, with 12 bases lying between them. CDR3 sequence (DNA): TGTGCCAGCAGCTTAATGGCAGGGGGGTCCTACAATGAGCAGTTCTTC. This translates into CASSLMAGGSYNEQFF.

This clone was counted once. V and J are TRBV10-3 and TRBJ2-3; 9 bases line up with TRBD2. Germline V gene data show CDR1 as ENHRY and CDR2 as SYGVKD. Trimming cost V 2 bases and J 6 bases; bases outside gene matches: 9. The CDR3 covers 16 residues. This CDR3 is CAISEAGGGARDTQYF. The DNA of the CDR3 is TGTGCCATCAGTGAGGCCGGCGGGGGGGCGCGGGATACGCAGTATTTT.

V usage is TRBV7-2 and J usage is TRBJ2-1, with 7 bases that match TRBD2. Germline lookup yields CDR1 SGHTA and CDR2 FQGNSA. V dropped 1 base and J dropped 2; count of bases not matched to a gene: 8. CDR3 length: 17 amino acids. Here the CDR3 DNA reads TGTGCCAGCAGCTTAGATCGCGGGGGAGGACCCTACAATGAGCAGTTCTTC. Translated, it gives CASSLDRGGGPYNEQFF.

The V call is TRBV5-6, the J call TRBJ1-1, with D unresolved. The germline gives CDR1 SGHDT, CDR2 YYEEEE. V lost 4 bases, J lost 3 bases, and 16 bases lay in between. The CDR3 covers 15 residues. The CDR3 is CASSEALFGDTEAFF. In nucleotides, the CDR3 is TGTGCCAGCAGCGAAGCACTCTTCGGGGACACTGAAGCTTTCTTT.

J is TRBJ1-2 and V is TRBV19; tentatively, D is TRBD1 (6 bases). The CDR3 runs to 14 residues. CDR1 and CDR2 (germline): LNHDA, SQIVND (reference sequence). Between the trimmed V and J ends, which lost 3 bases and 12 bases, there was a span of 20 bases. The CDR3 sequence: CASSITDSRWRNTF. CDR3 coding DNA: TGTGCCAGTAGTATCACGGACAGCAGATGGAGAAACACCTTC. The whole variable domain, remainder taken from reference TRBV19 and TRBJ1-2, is DGGITQSPKYLFRKEGQNVTLSCEQNLNHDAMYWYRQDPGQGLRLIYYSQIVNDFQKGDIAEGYSVSREKKESFPLTVTSAQKNPTAFYLCASSITDSRWRNTFGSGTRLTVV.

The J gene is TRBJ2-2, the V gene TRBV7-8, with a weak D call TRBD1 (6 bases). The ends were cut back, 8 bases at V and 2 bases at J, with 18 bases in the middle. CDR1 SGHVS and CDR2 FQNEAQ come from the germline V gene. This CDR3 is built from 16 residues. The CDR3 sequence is CASAWGRAFNTGELFF. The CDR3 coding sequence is TGTGCCAGCGCCTGGGGGCGGGCGTTCAACACCGGGGAGCTGTTTTTT.

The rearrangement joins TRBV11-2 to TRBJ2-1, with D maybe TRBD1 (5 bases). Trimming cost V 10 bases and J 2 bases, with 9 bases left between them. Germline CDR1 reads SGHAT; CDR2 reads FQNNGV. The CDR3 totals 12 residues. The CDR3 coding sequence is TGTGCCATTGCGACAGCCTACAATGAGCAGTTCTTC. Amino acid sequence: CAIATAYNEQFF. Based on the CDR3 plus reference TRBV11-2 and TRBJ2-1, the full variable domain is EAGVAQSPRYKIIEKRQSVAFWCNPISGHATLYWYQQILGQGPKLLIQFQNNGVVDDSQLPKDRFSAERLKGVDSTLKIQPAKLEDSAVYLCAIATAYNEQFFGPGTRLTVL.

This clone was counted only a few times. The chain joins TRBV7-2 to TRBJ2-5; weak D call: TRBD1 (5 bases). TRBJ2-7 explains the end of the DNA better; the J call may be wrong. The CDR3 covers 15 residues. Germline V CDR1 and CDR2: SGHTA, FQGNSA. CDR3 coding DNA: TGTGCCAGCAGCTTATCAGGGTTGAGCTCCTACGAGCAGTACTTC. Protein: CASSLSGLSSYEQYF.

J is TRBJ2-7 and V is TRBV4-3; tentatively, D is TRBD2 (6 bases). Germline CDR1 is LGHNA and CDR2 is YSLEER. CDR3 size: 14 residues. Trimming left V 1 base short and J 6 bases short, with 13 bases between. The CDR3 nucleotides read TGCGCCAGCAGCCAAGTGGGGGGTTCCGTCGAGCAGTACTTC. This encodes CASSQVGGSVEQYF.

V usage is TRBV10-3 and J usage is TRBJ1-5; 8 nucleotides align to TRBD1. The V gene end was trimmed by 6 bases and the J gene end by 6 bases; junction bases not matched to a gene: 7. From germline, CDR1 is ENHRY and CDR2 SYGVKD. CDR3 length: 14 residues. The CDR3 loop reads CAISSGGMGQPQHF. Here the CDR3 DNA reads TGTGCCATCAGCTCAGGGGGCATGGGTCAGCCCCAGCATTTT.

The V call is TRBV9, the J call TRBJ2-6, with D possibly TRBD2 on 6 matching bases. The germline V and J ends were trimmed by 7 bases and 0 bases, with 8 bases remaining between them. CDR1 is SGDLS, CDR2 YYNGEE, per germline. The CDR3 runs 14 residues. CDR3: CASGGTSGANVLTF. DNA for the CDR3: TGTGCCAGCGGGGGGACCTCTGGGGCCAACGTCCTGACTTTC.

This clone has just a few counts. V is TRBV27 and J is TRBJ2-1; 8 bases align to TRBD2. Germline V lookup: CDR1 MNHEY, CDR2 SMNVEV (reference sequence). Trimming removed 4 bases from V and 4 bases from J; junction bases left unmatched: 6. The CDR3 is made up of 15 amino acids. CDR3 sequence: CASSSGTRVYNEQFF. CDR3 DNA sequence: TGTGCCAGCAGTTCAGGGACTAGAGTTTACAATGAGCAGTTCTTC.

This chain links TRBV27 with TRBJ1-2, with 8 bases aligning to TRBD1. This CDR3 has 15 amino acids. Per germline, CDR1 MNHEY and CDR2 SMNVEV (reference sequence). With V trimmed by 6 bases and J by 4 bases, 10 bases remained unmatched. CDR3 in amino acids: CASRQGQDLGYGYTF. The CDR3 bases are TGTGCCAGCAGGCAGGGACAGGACTTGGGCTATGGCTACACCTTC.

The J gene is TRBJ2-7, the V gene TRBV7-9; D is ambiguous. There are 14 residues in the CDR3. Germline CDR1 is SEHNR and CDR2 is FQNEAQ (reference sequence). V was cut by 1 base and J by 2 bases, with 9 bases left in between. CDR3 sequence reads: CASSLVESPYEQYF. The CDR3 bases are TGTGCCAGCAGCTTAGTGGAGTCCCCCTACGAGCAGTACTTC.

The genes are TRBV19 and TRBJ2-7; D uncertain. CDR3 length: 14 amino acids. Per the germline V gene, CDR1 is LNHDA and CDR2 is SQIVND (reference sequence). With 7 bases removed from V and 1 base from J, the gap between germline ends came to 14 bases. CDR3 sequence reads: CASTPSGMSYEQYF. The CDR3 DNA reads TGTGCCAGTACCCCCTCAGGCATGTCCTACGAGCAGTACTTC.

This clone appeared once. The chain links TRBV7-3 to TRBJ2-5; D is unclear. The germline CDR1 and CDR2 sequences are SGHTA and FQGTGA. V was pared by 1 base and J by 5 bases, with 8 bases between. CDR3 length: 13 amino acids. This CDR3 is CASSLNVAETQYF. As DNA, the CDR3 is TGTGCCAGCAGCTTAAATGTTGCGGAGACCCAGTACTTC. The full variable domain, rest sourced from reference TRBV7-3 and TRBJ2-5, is GAGVSQTPSNKVTEKGKYVELRCDPISGHTALYWYRQSLGQGPEFLIYFQGTGAADDSGLPNDRFFAVRPEGSVSTLKIQRTERGDSAVYLCASSLNVAETQYFGPGTRLLVL.

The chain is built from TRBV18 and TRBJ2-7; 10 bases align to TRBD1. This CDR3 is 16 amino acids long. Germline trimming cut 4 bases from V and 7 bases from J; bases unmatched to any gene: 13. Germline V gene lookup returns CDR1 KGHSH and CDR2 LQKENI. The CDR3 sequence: CASSRSSGTGAREQYF. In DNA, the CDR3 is TGTGCCAGCTCACGATCATCCGGGACAGGGGCTCGAGAGCAGTACTTC.

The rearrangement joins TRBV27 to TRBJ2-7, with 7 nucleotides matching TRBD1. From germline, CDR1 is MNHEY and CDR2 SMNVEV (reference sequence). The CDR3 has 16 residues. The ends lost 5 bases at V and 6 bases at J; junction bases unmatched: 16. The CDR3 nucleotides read TGTGCCAGCAGTCTACAGGGGAGAGCCCCCACATTCGAGCAGTACTTC. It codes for CASSLQGRAPTFEQYF.

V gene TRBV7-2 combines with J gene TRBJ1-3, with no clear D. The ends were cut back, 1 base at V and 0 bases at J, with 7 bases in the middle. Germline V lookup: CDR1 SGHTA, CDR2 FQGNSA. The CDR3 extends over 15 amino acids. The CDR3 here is CASSLGRSSGNTIYF. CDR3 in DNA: TGTGCCAGCAGCTTAGGAAGGAGCTCTGGAAACACCATATATTTT.

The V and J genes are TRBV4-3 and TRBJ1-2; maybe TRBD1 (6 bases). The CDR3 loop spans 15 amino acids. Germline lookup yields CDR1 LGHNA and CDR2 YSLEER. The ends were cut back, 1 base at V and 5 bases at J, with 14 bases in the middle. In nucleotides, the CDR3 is TGCGCCAGCAGCCAAGGACAGGCGGAAGCTTATGGCTACACCTTC. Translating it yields CASSQGQAEAYGYTF.

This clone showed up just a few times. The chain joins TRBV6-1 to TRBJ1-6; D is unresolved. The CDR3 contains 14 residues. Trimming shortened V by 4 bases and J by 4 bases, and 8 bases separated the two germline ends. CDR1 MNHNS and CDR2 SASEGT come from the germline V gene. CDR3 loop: CASSGGWYNSPLHF. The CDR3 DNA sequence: TGTGCCAGCAGTGGCGGGTGGTATAATTCACCCCTCCACTTT.

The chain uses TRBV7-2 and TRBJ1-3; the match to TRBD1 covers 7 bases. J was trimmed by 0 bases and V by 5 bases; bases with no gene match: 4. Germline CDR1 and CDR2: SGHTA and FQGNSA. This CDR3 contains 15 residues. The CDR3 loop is CASSQRQGSGNTIYF. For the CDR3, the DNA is TGTGCCAGCAGCCAAAGACAGGGCTCTGGAAACACCATATATTTT.

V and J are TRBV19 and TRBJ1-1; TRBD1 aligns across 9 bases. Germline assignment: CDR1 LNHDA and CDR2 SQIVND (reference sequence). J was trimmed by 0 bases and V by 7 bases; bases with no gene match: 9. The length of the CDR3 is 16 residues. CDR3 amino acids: CASKMGTGKMNTEAFF. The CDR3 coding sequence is TGTGCCAGTAAAATGGGGACAGGGAAGATGAACACTGAAGCTTTCTTT.

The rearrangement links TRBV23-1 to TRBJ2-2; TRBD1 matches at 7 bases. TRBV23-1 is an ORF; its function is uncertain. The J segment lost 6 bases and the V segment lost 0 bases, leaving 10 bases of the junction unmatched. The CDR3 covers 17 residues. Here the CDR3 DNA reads TGCGCCAGCAGTCAATCTCAAAAGGGGGCGCGAGCCGGGGAGCTGTTTTTT. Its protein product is CASSQSQKGARAGELFF.